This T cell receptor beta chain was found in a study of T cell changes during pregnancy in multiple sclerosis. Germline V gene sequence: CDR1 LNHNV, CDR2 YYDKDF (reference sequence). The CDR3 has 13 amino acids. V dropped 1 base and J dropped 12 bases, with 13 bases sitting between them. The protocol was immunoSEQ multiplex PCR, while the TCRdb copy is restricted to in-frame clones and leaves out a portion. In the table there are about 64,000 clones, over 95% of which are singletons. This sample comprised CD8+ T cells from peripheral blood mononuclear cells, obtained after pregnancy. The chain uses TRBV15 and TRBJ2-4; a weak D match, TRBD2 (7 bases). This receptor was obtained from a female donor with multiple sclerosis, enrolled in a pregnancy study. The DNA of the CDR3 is TGTGCCACCAGCAGAGGGGAGGGGGGCACTCAGTACTTC. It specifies CATSRGEGGTQYF.